The 22 T cell receptor beta chains below all came from one sample that was sequenced in a study of OX40 agonist ivuxolimab in advanced cancers. The assay was immunoSEQ multiplex PCR, and TCRdb's table has in-frame clones only and misses some. The sample consists of 20,000 to 25,000 clones, about nine tenths of them appearing once. Source: CD4+ or CD8+ T cells sorted from blood, taken in a trial of the OX40 agonist ivuxolimab. The origin of the receptors is an adult with an advanced solid tumor such as melanoma, head and neck, liver or kidney cancer.

The chain recombines TRBV6-4 with TRBJ2-2, with 8 bases aligning to TRBD1. There are 15 residues in the CDR3. The germline V gene has CDR1 MRHNA and CDR2 SNTAGT. With 6 bases clipped from V and 3 bases from J, the junction kept 6 bases outside the gene matches. DNA for the CDR3: TGTGCCAGCAGCCAGGGGGCATGGTACACCGGGGAGCTGTTTTTT. Its protein is CASSQGAWYTGELFF.

This clone occurred once. The chain recombines TRBV11-3 with TRBJ2-2; D is perhaps TRBD1 (6 bases). The CDR3 length is 16 residues. V lost 5 bases, J lost 4 bases, and 17 bases lay in between. The germline gives CDR1 SGHNT, CDR2 YENEEA. The CDR3 loop reads CASSPTRGTGTGELFF. The CDR3 DNA reads as TGTGCCAGCAGCCCCACTAGGGGGACGGGCACCGGGGAGCTGTTTTTT.

The genes are TRBV6-6 and TRBJ2-3; D perhaps matches TRBD1 (5 bases). V dropped 7 bases and J dropped 1 base, with 18 bases sitting between them. CDR1 MNHNY and CDR2 SVGAGI come from the germline V gene (reference sequence). The CDR3 sequence is 16 residues long. In DNA, the CDR3 is TGTGCCAGCACCGAAACTGGGGCTGTAGGCACAGATACGCAGTATTTT. Its translation is CASTETGAVGTDTQYF.

This clone was picked up one time. The CDR3 is CASSDWTDGYTF. The CDR3 nucleotides read TGTGCCAGCAGTGATTGGACGGATGGCTACACCTTC. The chain has TRBV6-1 and TRBJ1-2; D gene unclear. Germline V gives CDR1 MNHNS, CDR2 SASEGT. Trimming cost V 3 bases and J 6 bases, with 8 bases left between them. This CDR3 comprises 12 residues.

V is TRBV27 and J is TRBJ2-1, with D unresolved. This CDR3 has 12 residues. V was shortened by 4 bases and J by 3 bases, with 4 bases between the two germline ends. Germline CDR1 and CDR2: MNHEY and SMNVEV (reference sequence). The CDR3 loop reads CASSSNYNEQFF. As DNA, the CDR3 is TGTGCCAGCAGTTCCAACTACAATGAGCAGTTCTTC.

This clone turned up a few times. Here the CDR3 DNA reads TGCGCCAGCAGCGCCGGGACAGGGGAGGGAAACATTCAGTACTTC. Translation gives CASSAGTGEGNIQYF. This chain links TRBV10-1 with TRBJ2-4; 10 nucleotides agree with TRBD1. The germline V gene has CDR1 WNHNN and CDR2 SYGVQD (reference sequence). The CDR3 is made up of 15 amino acids. V lost 6 bases, J lost 6 bases, and 8 bases stayed unmatched.

This chain links TRBV7-9 with TRBJ2-7, with D possibly being TRBD2 (7 bases). Germline CDR1 and CDR2: SEHNR and FQNEAQ (reference sequence). V was pared by 1 base and J by 9 bases, with 13 bases between. The CDR3 sequence is 13 residues long. CDR3 nucleotides: TGTGCCAGCAGCTTAGAGGGGGGGGACGTGCAGTACTTC. This sequence encodes CASSLEGGDVQYF.

This clone is medium-sized by share. DNA of the CDR3: TGTGCCAGCAGCCAAGGCGGGACAGGGGACAACACCATATATTTT. Its protein is CASSQGGTGDNTIYF. The chain uses TRBV4-2 and TRBJ1-3; 10 bases match TRBD1. This CDR3 is 15 amino acids long. Germline assignment: CDR1 LGHNA and CDR2 YNFKEQ. Unmatched junction bases numbered 4, after V lost 1 base and J lost 7 bases.

The J gene is TRBJ1-5, the V gene TRBV2; weak D call: TRBD1 (6 bases). Per the germline V gene, CDR1 is SNHLY and CDR2 is FYNNEI. Between the trimmed V and J ends, which lost 8 bases and 0 bases, there was a span of 11 bases. The CDR3 consists of 14 residues. The CDR3 protein is CASVGGGSNQPQHF. The DNA of the CDR3 is TGTGCCAGCGTCGGAGGGGGTAGCAATCAGCCCCAGCATTTT.

This rearrangement joins TRBV27 to TRBJ2-1; TRBD1 might be the D (5 bases). This CDR3 has 15 residues. The V and J ends lost 5 bases and 3 bases respectively, with 14 bases between them. The germline V gene has CDR1 MNHEY and CDR2 SMNVEV (reference sequence). The CDR3 DNA sequence: TGTGCCAGCAGTCACACCCTGGACATCTACAATGAGCAGTTCTTC. Translated, it gives CASSHTLDIYNEQFF.

This clone was counted a few times. V gene TRBV9 combines with J gene TRBJ2-7, with unresolved D. Germline V CDR1 and CDR2: SGDLS, YYNGEE. Trimming left V 3 bases short and J 2 bases short, with 6 bases between. This CDR3 has 12 residues. CDR3 region: CASSADTYEQYF. The CDR3 bases are TGTGCCAGCAGCGCCGATACCTACGAGCAGTACTTC.

As regards this clone: At one end, the junction sequence differs from germline, possibly due to a read error. The chain employs TRBV9 and TRBJ1-4; D gene ambiguous. Germline V gives CDR1 SGDLS, CDR2 YYNGEE. CDR3 length: 13 residues. The CDR3 loop is CASSVGPLRKTVF. Written as DNA, the CDR3 is TGTGCCAGCAGCGTAGGTCCGTTGAGAAAAACTGTTTTT.

V is TRBV13 and J is TRBJ2-5; D ambiguous. V lost 7 bases and J lost 2, with 11 bases in between. Germline V lookup: CDR1 PRHDT, CDR2 FYEKMQ (reference sequence). The length of the CDR3 is 13 residues. The CDR3 DNA follows: TGTGCCAGCACCCAGAGGCTTCAAGAGACCCAGTACTTC. It translates to CASTQRLQETQYF.

The chain employs TRBV19 and TRBJ1-1; D may be TRBD1 (5 bases). Looked up from germline, CDR1 is LNHDA and CDR2 is SQIVND (reference sequence). The V end lost 3 bases, the J end lost 1 base, and 12 bases lay between the germline ends. The CDR3 is 15 residues long. CDR3 sequence: CASSITVGGNTEAFF. In nucleotides, the CDR3 is TGTGCCAGTAGTATTACGGTCGGGGGGAACACTGAAGCTTTCTTT.

This clone came up once. This sequence joins TRBV7-9 and TRBJ2-2, with 7 bases lining up with TRBD2. CDR1 and CDR2 (germline): SEHNR, FQNEAQ (reference sequence). This CDR3 spans 16 amino acids. J was trimmed by 0 bases and V by 5 bases; bases with no gene match: 6. The CDR3 sequence: CASSPRGVTNTGELFF. CDR3 nucleotides: TGTGCCAGCAGCCCACGGGGGGTCACGAACACCGGGGAGCTGTTTTTT.

V gene TRBV2 combines with J gene TRBJ2-2; D tentatively fits TRBD1 or TRBD2 (5 bases each). Germline V lookup: CDR1 SNHLY, CDR2 FYNNEI. Deletions cut 4 bases from V and 5 bases from J, with 11 bases between. This CDR3 has 14 amino acids. The CDR3 DNA follows: TGTGCCAGCAGTGCGATAGGGACGACCGGGGAGCTGTTTTTT. Translated: CASSAIGTTGELFF.

This clone is labeled as medium-sized (0.01 to 0.1%). The chain joins TRBV10-2 to TRBJ2-5; no reliable D call. Trimming removed 7 bases at V and 1 base at J, with 7 bases between. CDR1 and CDR2 from the germline V gene are WSHSY and SAAADI. There are 12 residues in the CDR3. DNA for the CDR3: TGCGCCAGCAACGACCTCCAAGAGACCCAGTACTTC. Translation: CASNDLQETQYF.

This rearrangement joins TRBV5-1 to TRBJ2-1; 7 nucleotides match TRBD1. V was clipped by 2 bases and J by 2 bases; unmatched bases: 4. CDR1 and CDR2 (germline): SGHRS, YFSETQ. This CDR3 comprises 15 residues. The CDR3 DNA sequence: TGCGCCAGCAGCTTCGACAGGGCTGCCTACAATGAGCAGTTCTTC. This sequence encodes CASSFDRAAYNEQFF.

The chain joins TRBV16 to TRBJ2-7; TRBD2 matches 8 bases. This CDR3 is built from 15 residues. With V trimmed by 4 bases and J by 0 bases, 5 bases remained unmatched. Germline lookup yields CDR1 KGHSY and CDR2 FQNENV. CDR3 amino acids: CASSPTGGLSYEQYF. The DNA for the CDR3 is TGTGCCAGCAGCCCAACGGGGGGGCTCTCCTACGAGCAGTACTTC.

The chain links TRBV6-1 to TRBJ2-1; D is uncertain. The V end was cut by 1 base, the J end by 0 bases, with 10 bases between. From germline, CDR1 is MNHNS and CDR2 SASEGT. The CDR3 spans 16 residues. The CDR3 DNA is TGTGCCAGCAGTGAAGTTGGTACGAGCTCCTACAATGAGCAGTTCTTC. It encodes CASSEVGTSSYNEQFF.

The chain couples TRBV11-2 to TRBJ2-1; unclear D gene. Germline loops: CDR1 SGHAT, CDR2 FQNNGV. V was clipped by 5 bases and J by 3 bases, with 8 bases between them. This CDR3 contains 13 residues. This CDR3 reads CASSPGLYNEQFF. Here the CDR3 DNA reads TGTGCCAGCAGCCCCGGTCTCTACAATGAGCAGTTCTTC.

This chain connects TRBV11-2 to TRBJ2-5, with D perhaps given as TRBD1 or TRBD2 (5 bases each). Between the trimmed V and J ends, which lost 1 base and 12 bases, there was a span of 21 bases. The CDR3 has 15 amino acids. CDR1 and CDR2 from the germline V gene are SGHAT and FQNNGV. The CDR3 DNA reads as TGTGCCAGCAGCTTAGGTGGGCTAGCAGGGAGAGTCAAGTACTTC. The encoded protein is CASSLGGLAGRVKYF.